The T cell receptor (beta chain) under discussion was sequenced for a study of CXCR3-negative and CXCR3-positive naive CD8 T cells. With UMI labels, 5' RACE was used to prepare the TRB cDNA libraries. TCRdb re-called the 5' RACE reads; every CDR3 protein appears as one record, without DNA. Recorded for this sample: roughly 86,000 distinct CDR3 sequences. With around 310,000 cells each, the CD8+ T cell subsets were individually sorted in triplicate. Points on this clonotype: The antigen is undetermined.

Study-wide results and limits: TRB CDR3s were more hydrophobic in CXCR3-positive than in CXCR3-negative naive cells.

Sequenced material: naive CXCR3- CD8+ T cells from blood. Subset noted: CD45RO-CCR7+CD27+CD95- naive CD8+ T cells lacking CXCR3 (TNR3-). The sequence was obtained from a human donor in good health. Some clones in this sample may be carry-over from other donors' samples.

CDR3 loop: CASSLLGVVTKFF. The chain joins TRBV7-9 to TRBJ2-1; there is no DNA to check the TCRdb D call of TRBD1. Germline V gene sequence: CDR1 SEHNR, CDR2 FQNEAQ (reference sequence). This CDR3 has 13 amino acids.